The next 10 T cell receptor beta chains were all read from a single sample in a study of beta chain features in type 1 diabetes. Points from the study as a whole: All four CD4+ subsets of Type 1 diabetes patients contained TCRB CDR3s that were moderately but significantly shorter.

Expressed TCRB transcripts got sequenced, as all isolated RNA was reverse transcribed. Produced via immunoSEQ multiplex PCR; TCRdb's table is partial and in-frame only. The sample has 300,000 or so clones; 14% are singletons. Their antigens are not known. Sequenced: naive CD4+ T cells from blood. The receptors shown here come from a man younger than 40 with type 1 diabetes.

This clone came up a few times. The chain is built from TRBV7-9 and TRBJ2-1; D call uncertain. The V end was cut by 6 bases, the J end by 7 bases, with 10 bases between. Germline V lookup: CDR1 SEHNR, CDR2 FQNEAQ (reference sequence). This CDR3 comprises 12 residues. The CDR3 region has the DNA TGTGCCAGCAGTGCTAAAGTGAATGAGCAGTTCTTC. Its protein product is CASSAKVNEQFF.

The chain uses TRBV28 and TRBJ2-2, with D hard to call. Germline CDR1 MDHEN, CDR2 SYDVKM. V gave up 6 bases and J gave up 5 bases, with 7 bases separating them. CDR3 size: 12 residues. The CDR3 region is CASREVTGELFF. The CDR3 DNA reads TGTGCCAGCAGAGAGGTAACCGGGGAGCTGTTTTTT. Full variable domain (remainder filled in from reference TRBV28 and TRBJ2-2): DVKVTQSSRYLVKRTGEKVFLECVQDMDHENMFWYRQDPGLGLRLIYFSYDVKMKEKGDIPEGYSVSREKKERFSLILESASTNQTSMYLCASREVTGELFFGEGSRLTVL.

The V gene is TRBV28, the J gene TRBJ2-1, with 10 bases fitting TRBD2. The CDR3 length is 13 residues. Germline-derived CDR1 and CDR2 are MDHEN and SYDVKM. V trimming: 6 bases; J trimming: 6 bases; junction bases outside the gene matches: 2. CDR3 sequence (DNA): TGTGCCAGCAGAGCGGGAGGGCGCAATGAGCAGTTCTTC. It codes for CASRAGGRNEQFF.

This clone occurred a few times. The rearrangement uses TRBV19 and TRBJ2-7; D remains unclear. The CDR3 length is 13 residues. CDR1 and CDR2 (germline): LNHDA, SQIVND (reference sequence). Trimming stripped 5 bases from V and 3 bases from J, with 11 bases between. The CDR3 sequence: CASSWSRNYEQYF. The CDR3 DNA sequence: TGTGCCAGTAGTTGGTCTAGAAACTACGAGCAGTACTTC.

This clone was picked up a small number of times. This chain links TRBV30 with TRBJ2-5; tentatively, D is TRBD1 (6 bases). V lost 8 bases and J lost 3, with 16 bases in between. The CDR3 is made up of 13 amino acids. Germline V gene sequence: CDR1 GTSNPN, CDR2 SVGIG (reference sequence). The CDR3 DNA reads TGTGCCCGAGGGGGATACCCGGAAGAGACCCAGTACTTC. It yields the protein CARGGYPEETQYF.

The chain carries TRBV4-3 and TRBJ2-3; 10 positions agree with TRBD2. Per the germline V gene, CDR1 is LGHNA and CDR2 is YSLEER. The V gene end was trimmed by 1 base and the J gene end by 0 bases; junction bases not matched to a gene: 7. This CDR3 contains 18 residues. DNA of the CDR3: TGCGCCAGCAGCCAAGGCTCGGGACTAGCGTTTAGCACAGATACGCAGTATTTT. It translates to CASSQGSGLAFSTDTQYF.

The chain carries TRBV2 and TRBJ2-1, with TRBD1 matching 7 bases. The CDR3 runs 13 residues. From germline, CDR1 is SNHLY and CDR2 FYNNEI. V was pared by 6 bases and J by 11 bases, with 10 bases of the junction left unmatched. The DNA of the CDR3 is TGTGCCAGCAGCCCCGAGACAGGGTCGAAGCAGTTCTTC. Translated, it gives CASSPETGSKQFF.

The CDR3 is CASSPLDSGNTIYF. The CDR3 DNA reads as TGTGCCAGCTCACCGCTAGACTCTGGAAACACCATATATTTT. J is TRBJ1-3 and V is TRBV18, with D hard to call. The ends were cut back, 3 bases at V and 0 bases at J, with 6 bases in the middle. Germline CDR1 and CDR2: KGHSH and LQKENI. The CDR3 totals 14 residues.

The V gene is TRBV15, the J gene TRBJ2-7; 10 bases match TRBD1. V was clipped by 3 bases and J by 3 bases; unmatched bases: 8. Germline lookup yields CDR1 LNHNV and CDR2 YYDKDF (reference sequence). The CDR3 covers 16 residues. CDR3 in amino acids: CATSSLGDRGYYEQYF. CDR3 DNA: TGTGCCACCAGCAGTTTAGGGGACAGGGGATACTACGAGCAGTACTTC.

This clone was seen a handful of times. The chain employs TRBV20-1 and TRBJ2-5; D gene uncertain. The CDR3 is 10 amino acids. Germline assignment: CDR1 DFQATT and CDR2 SNEGSKA (reference sequence). With 6 bases removed from V and 4 bases from J, the gap between germline ends came to 6 bases. The CDR3: CSAALETQYF. DNA for the CDR3: TGCAGTGCAGCCTTAGAGACCCAGTACTTC.